Listed below are T cell receptor beta chains from one sample, sequenced in a study of CD8 T cells in ankylosing spondylitis. In TCRdb, the 5' RACE reads were re-called with MiXCR into one record per CDR3 protein. The data hold approximately 88,000 distinct CDR3 sequences, with roughly 8.8% observed a single time. Material for sequencing was blood, either unsorted or a sorted T cell fraction (not recorded which). The receptors come from a male donor with ankylosing spondylitis or in good health (not recorded which). CDR3s include the opening cysteine and the closing phenylalanine or tryptophan. Each record gives: clone size, V gene, D gene, J gene, CDR3 DNA, CDR3 protein. D genes are given only for firm matches. The size entry is marked missing in some rows and otherwise reads once, few, many or a size class.

few	TRBV19	.	TRBJ1-1	TGTGCCAGTAGTTCCCCTTCTGGAGCTTTCTTT	CASSSPSGAFF
many	TRBV29-1	.	TRBJ1-1	TGCAGCGTTACCCGGACAGTTATGAACACTGAAGCTTTCTTT	CSVTRTVMNTEAFF
many	TRBV10-3	TRBD1	TRBJ2-1	TGTGCCATCGGCTATCACAGGGGTGGCGATGAGCAGTTCTTC	CAIGYHRGGDEQFF
many	TRBV5-1	TRBD1	TRBJ2-7	TGCGCCAGCAGCTACCTACAGGGGACCTACGAGCAGTACTTC	CASSYLQGTYEQYF
many	TRBV29-1	.	TRBJ2-5	TGCAGCGTTCTGACAGGGACTATCCAAGAGACCCAGTACTTC	CSVLTGTIQETQYF
many	TRBV10-3	.	TRBJ1-3	TGTGCCATCAGTGCGGTTCTAGCCGTTTCTGGAAACACCATATATTTT	CAISAVLAVSGNTIYF
few	TRBV5-1	.	TRBJ2-5	TGCGCCAGCAGCTTGCGAAGGAACCAAGAGACCCAGTACTTC	CASSLRRNQETQYF
many	TRBV25-1	.	TRBJ2-6	TGTGCCAGCAGTCCCTCCTCTGGGGCCAACGTCCTGACTTTC	CASSPSSGANVLTF
many	TRBV6-2/TRBV6-3	.	TRBJ1-2	TGTGCCACCCAAGACAGGACTTCGGCCCTCTATGGCTACACCTTC	CATQDRTSALYGYTF
many	TRBV20-1	TRBD1	TRBJ1-1	TGCAGTGCTAGTCACAGGGGAGGATTTCTAGCTGAAGCTTTCTTT	CSASHRGGFLAEAFF
many	TRBV29-1	.	TRBJ2-2	TGCAGCGTGAGAACCGGGCCGAACACCGGGGAGCTGTTTTTT	CSVRTGPNTGELFF
.	TRBV6-2/TRBV6-3	.	TRBJ2-1	TGTGCCAGCAGTTTTGTCAGTAGGCAGTTCTTC	CASSFVSRQFF
few	TRBV29-1	TRBD2	TRBJ2-5	TGCAGCGTTAGCTCTAGCGGGGGGCCGGAAGAGACCCAGTACTTC	CSVSSSGGPEETQYF
many	TRBV7-8	TRBD2	TRBJ2-1	TGTGCCAGCAGCCTAAGGTGGGCTAGCGGGGGAACCAATGAGCAGTTCTTC	CASSLRWASGGTNEQFF
.	TRBV19	TRBD1	TRBJ2-7	TGTGCCAGTAGTATAGGGGACAGGGAGACCTACGAGCAGTACTTC	CASSIGDRETYEQYF
many	TRBV5-1	.	TRBJ2-7	TGCGCCAGCAATACAGGGTGGGAATACGAGCAGTACTTC	CASNTGWEYEQYF
many	TRBV28	.	TRBJ1-4	TGTGCCAGCAGTTTGACGCCGGGACCCCCGAGGAATGAAAAACTGTTTTTT	CASSLTPGPPRNEKLFF
few	TRBV3-1	.	TRBJ2-6	TGTGCCAGCAGCCGGGGCCAGGGGTTAGCTGGGGCCAACGTCCTGACTTTC	CASSRGQGLAGANVLTF
many	TRBV6-5	.	TRBJ1-3	TGTGCCAGCAGTTACGAGCTCGGGGGGGTCGGAAACACCATATATTTT	CASSYELGGVGNTIYF
.	TRBV19	TRBD1	TRBJ2-3	TGTGCCAGTAGTACGGACAGGCTCACAGATACGCAGTATTTT	CASSTDRLTDTQYF
many	TRBV6-2/TRBV6-3	.	TRBJ2-4	TGTGCCAGCAGTTCTCTCTCCTTAGCCAAAAACATTCAGTACTTC	CASSSLSLAKNIQYF
many	TRBV12-3/TRBV12-4	.	TRBJ1-6	TGTGCCAGCAGTTTCGGCCAGGAGGGTTCACCCCTCCACTTT	CASSFGQEGSPLHF
few	TRBV5-4	TRBD2	TRBJ2-3	TGTGCCAGCAGCTTTCGCCCAACGGGGGGGCCTGCAGATACGCAGTATTTT	CASSFRPTGGPADTQYF
.	TRBV14	TRBD1	TRBJ2-7	TGTGCCAGCAGCCACCCCGGGACAGGGATCTACGAGCAGTACTTC	CASSHPGTGIYEQYF
few	TRBV3-1	.	TRBJ2-3	TGTGCCAGCAGCCAAGAACTCTTGGCAGATACGCAGTATTTT	CASSQELLADTQYF
.	TRBV28	TRBD2	TRBJ2-1	TGTGCCAGCAGTTCCTCACTAGCGGGGGGGCCCGATGAGCAGTTCTTC	CASSSSLAGGPDEQFF
many	TRBV6-2/TRBV6-3	.	TRBJ1-5	TGTGCCAGCAGAAGCTCATCCCAAAGGACGGGGAGGGATAGCAATCAGCCCCAGCATTTT	CASRSSSQRTGRDSNQPQHF
few	TRBV7-9	TRBD1	TRBJ2-3	TGTGCCAGCAGCTTCCCGGGACAGCTAAGCACAGATACGCAGTATTTT	CASSFPGQLSTDTQYF
many	TRBV3-1	TRBD2	TRBJ2-7	TGTGCCAGCAGCCAAGATGCGGGACTAGTGTGGGAGCAGTACTTC	CASSQDAGLVWEQYF
many	TRBV28	.	TRBJ1-1	TGTGCCAGCAGTGCGGGGGGCGCCCGGAACACTGAAGCTTTCTTT	CASSAGGARNTEAFF
few	TRBV5-1	.	TRBJ2-5	TGCGCCAGCAGCTTGTACGGGACTTACCAAGAGACCCAGTACTTC	CASSLYGTYQETQYF
many	TRBV14	.	TRBJ2-1	TGTGCCAGCAGCCAAGTTTCGAGCTCCTACAATGAGCAGTTCTTC	CASSQVSSSYNEQFF
few	TRBV5-1	TRBD1	TRBJ2-7	TGCGCCAGCTCTCGAGGACAGGGATGGGACGAGCAGTACTTC	CASSRGQGWDEQYF
few	TRBV27	.	TRBJ1-1	TGTGCCAGCAGTTTAATGCGGGTCTGGACTACAGGCACTGAAGCTTTCTTT	CASSLMRVWTTGTEAFF
few	TRBV7-9	.	TRBJ2-7	TGTGCCAGCAGCCCTACCGACCCCCTCAATTACTACGAGCAGTACTTC	CASSPTDPLNYYEQYF
many	TRBV5-1	.	TRBJ2-2	TGCGCCAGCAGCTTGGGGCAGACCTCTGGGGAGCTGTTTTTT	CASSLGQTSGELFF
many	TRBV9	.	TRBJ1-1	TGTGCCAGCAGCCCCGGGGCCAACACTGAAGCTTTCTTT	CASSPGANTEAFF
many	TRBV10-3	TRBD1	TRBJ2-3	TGTGCCATCGGGTCGGGACAGTACACAGATACGCAGTATTTT	CAIGSGQYTDTQYF
many	TRBV20-1	TRBD2	TRBJ2-7	TGCAGTGTGAGGACTAGCGTGGAAGAACATTACGAGCAGTACTTC	CSVRTSVEEHYEQYF
.	TRBV4-1	.	TRBJ1-1	TGCGCCAGCAGCCCTGTCTCGGACACTGAAGCTTTCTTT	CASSPVSDTEAFF
many	TRBV24-1	TRBD1	TRBJ1-5	TGTGCCACCAGTGATCCGGGACAGGGGGGAGGGAATCAGCCCCAGCATTTT	CATSDPGQGGGNQPQHF
many	TRBV10-3	TRBD1	TRBJ2-3	TGTGCCATCAGTGAGTCGACCGGGACAGGACCAGATACGCAGTATTTT	CAISESTGTGPDTQYF
many	TRBV2	TRBD1	TRBJ1-5	TGTGCCAGCAGTGGAGTCCCGGGGACAGAGAGGGATCAGCCCCAGCATTTT	CASSGVPGTERDQPQHF
many	TRBV5-1	.	TRBJ2-3	TGCGCCAGCAGCTTGTCTAATACGCAGTATTTT	CASSLSNTQYF
few	TRBV5-1	.	TRBJ1-3	TGCGCCAGCAGCTTGGCTACTGGGGCCTCCGGAAACACCATATATTTT	CASSLATGASGNTIYF
many	TRBV20-1	.	TRBJ1-2	TGCAGTGCTGCAGAAAACTATGGCTACACCTTC	CSAAENYGYTF
many	TRBV6-1	.	TRBJ2-5	TGTGCCAGCACCCGGGCCCCAGGGACCCAGTACTTC	CASTRAPGTQYF
many	TRBV20-1	TRBD2	TRBJ2-3	TGCAGTGCCCCCGGGGGGGTCCCTAGCACAGATACGCAGTATTTT	CSAPGGVPSTDTQYF
many	TRBV7-3	.	TRBJ2-1	TGTGCCAGCAGCTTATGGGCCGGGACCGCAAATGAGCAGTTCTTC	CASSLWAGTANEQFF
few	TRBV30	.	TRBJ1-3	TGTGCCTGGAGTGTACGTAGATCTGGAAACACCATATATTTT	CAWSVRRSGNTIYF
many	TRBV7-3	.	TRBJ2-3	TGTGCCAGCAGCTTGGAAGTCACGGATACGCAGTATTTT	CASSLEVTDTQYF
many	TRBV18	TRBD1	TRBJ2-7	TGTGCCAGCTCGCTCGACTGGGCAGGGGGCGAGTACGAGCAGTACTTC	CASSLDWAGGEYEQYF
many	TRBV12-3/TRBV12-4	.	TRBJ2-7	TGTGCCAGCAGTTTGGGCCTCGAGCAGTACTTC	CASSLGLEQYF
many	TRBV20-1	.	TRBJ2-2	TGCAGTGCTAGGGAGCAAAGGGACACCGGGGAGCTGTTTTTT	CSAREQRDTGELFF
few	TRBV12-3/TRBV12-4	.	TRBJ2-6	TGTGCCAGCACCTCAAACTCTGGGGCCAACGTCCTGACTTTC	CASTSNSGANVLTF
many	TRBV5-1	.	TRBJ1-5	TGCGCCAGCAGCCGCTCAACTGGGGATCAGCCCCAGCATTTT	CASSRSTGDQPQHF
.	TRBV5-5	.	TRBJ2-7	TGTGCCAGCAGCAAGTCCGGAACGAACGAGCAGTACTTC	CASSKSGTNEQYF